This TCR beta chain was recorded in a study of blood T cell repertoires in COVID-19. TCRdb keeps only in-frame clones here, not all; method: immunoSEQ multiplex PCR. The sample has 50,000 to 75,000 clones, about nine tenths seen once. Germline V gene data show CDR1 as WNHNN and CDR2 as SYGVQD (reference sequence). The CDR3 is 16 amino acids. Trimming took off 8 bases at V and 6 bases at J, with 26 bases between the two ends. This sequence originates from a human donor in a cohort sampled during active COVID-19. This chain links TRBV10-1 with TRBJ2-7, with a possible D match to TRBD2 (6 bases). What was sequenced was peripheral blood. CDR3 residues: CASDQTGTSGGGEQYF. The CDR3 DNA follows: TGCGCCAGCGACCAGACCGGGACTTCGGGCGGTGGCGAGCAGTACTTC.